These T cell receptor beta chains were read from a single sample in a study of identical twins. Using its own MiXCR run on the 5' RACE reads, TCRdb lists one record per CDR3 protein. The sample has some 200,000 distinct CDR3 sequences; around 8% are singletons. These data were also filed under a second study, of yellow fever vaccine responses in identical twins.

Sequencing used memory (CD45RO+) T cells sorted from blood. These receptors originate from a woman younger than 30 in good health. CDR3s include the opening cysteine and the closing phenylalanine or tryptophan. The order of the fields is D gene, V gene, clone size, J gene, CDR3 protein, CDR3 DNA. D genes are given only for firm matches. A clone size is listed for some rows: how often the clone was seen (once, few, many), or a class if it is expanded.

>-|TRBV7-2|many|TRBJ2-5
CASSLGGAVKTQYF
TGTGCCAGCAGCTTAGGTGGGGCCGTAAAGACCCAGTACTTC
>-|TRBV6-1|few|TRBJ1-3
CASSPRGLNTIYF
TGTGCCAGCTCCCCCCGCGGGTTAAACACCATATATTTT
>TRBD1|TRBV12-3/TRBV12-4|-|TRBJ2-6
CARTRWDRGRPGANVLTF
TGTGCCCGCACCCGATGGGACAGGGGGCGCCCTGGGGCCAACGTCCTGACTTTC
>TRBD2|TRBV5-1|-|TRBJ2-7
CASSSSGGLREQYF
TGCGCCAGCAGCTCTAGCGGGGGACTACGGGAGCAGTACTTC
>-|TRBV5-1|-|TRBJ2-7
CASSFNQASSYEQYF
TGCGCCAGCAGCTTTAACCAGGCGAGCTCCTACGAGCAGTACTTC
>-|TRBV28|-|TRBJ1-5
CASSFYQRTNQPQHF
TGTGCCAGCAGTTTTTATCAGCGGACAAATCAGCCCCAGCATTTT
>-|TRBV12-3/TRBV12-4|many|TRBJ2-3
CASRSGTRFTDTQYF
TGTGCCAGCAGGTCCGGGACTCGATTCACAGATACGCAGTATTTT
>-|TRBV10-2|few|TRBJ1-1
CASSDLLGAEAFF
TGCGCCAGCAGTGATCTTTTAGGGGCTGAAGCTTTCTTT
>-|TRBV12-3/TRBV12-4|many|TRBJ2-3
CASSLAGGRTDTQYF
TGTGCCAGCAGCTTAGCCGGGGGCCGCACAGATACGCAGTATTTT
>-|TRBV28|few|TRBJ1-6
CASSLEGALSSPLHF
TGTGCCAGCAGTTTAGAAGGGGCGTTGAGTTCACCCCTCCACTTT
>-|TRBV30|many|TRBJ1-4
CAWSVRGEKLFF
TGTGCCTGGAGTGTCCGGGGTGAAAAACTGTTTTTT
>TRBD1|TRBV7-8|few|TRBJ2-2
CASSSRRGQGALSTGELFF
TGTGCCAGCAGCTCGAGACGGGGACAGGGGGCGCTGAGCACCGGGGAGCTGTTTTTT
>-|TRBV5-5|many|TRBJ2-1
CASSYTGSYNEQFF
TGTGCCAGCAGTTATACAGGGAGCTACAATGAGCAGTTCTTC
>-|TRBV5-1|many|TRBJ1-2
CASSPDNYGYTF
TGCGCCAGCAGCCCCGACAACTATGGCTACACCTTC
>TRBD2|TRBV6-4|many|TRBJ2-1
CASKKAGESYNEQFF
TGTGCCAGCAAAAAAGCGGGGGAATCCTACAATGAGCAGTTCTTC
>-|TRBV27|few|TRBJ2-5
CASSPPPWRGVQETQYF
TGTGCCAGCAGTCCACCCCCTTGGCGGGGAGTTCAAGAGACCCAGTACTTC
>-|TRBV6-1|few|TRBJ2-3
CASSTTGLGTDTQYF
TGTGCCAGCAGTACCACAGGGTTAGGCACAGATACGCAGTATTTT
>-|TRBV2|few|TRBJ2-7
CASSEEGRRSAYEQYF
TGTGCCAGCAGTGAAGAAGGTCGAAGGAGCGCCTACGAGCAGTACTTC
>-|TRBV20-1|many|TRBJ1-5
CSARTALGVFNQPQHF
TGCAGTGCTAGAACAGCGCTTGGGGTATTTAATCAGCCCCAGCATTTT
>-|TRBV3-1|few|TRBJ1-5
CASSRVASNQPQHF
TGTGCCAGCTCCCGCGTGGCTAGCAATCAGCCCCAGCATTTT
>-|TRBV27|few|TRBJ2-6
CASRTSGANVLTF
TGTGCCAGCAGAACCTCTGGGGCCAACGTCCTGACTTTC
>-|TRBV10-3|-|TRBJ1-6
CAISESGGEGSPLHF
TGTGCCATCAGTGAGTCCGGGGGCGAGGGGTCACCCCTCCACTTT
>-|TRBV3-1|-|TRBJ2-7
CASANGGGYEQYF
TGTGCCAGCGCGAATGGGGGTGGCTACGAGCAGTACTTC
>TRBD1|TRBV7-3|many|TRBJ1-2
CASSQTEKGAGYTF
TGTGCCAGCAGCCAAACGGAGAAGGGGGCGGGCTACACCTTC
>-|TRBV7-9|-|TRBJ2-7
CASSLWGAGGPYEQYF
TGTGCCAGCAGCTTATGGGGGGCAGGGGGTCCCTACGAGCAGTACTTC
>TRBD2|TRBV11-2|many|TRBJ2-2
CASSYSGRLNTGELFF
TGTGCCAGCAGTTATAGCGGGAGGCTCAACACCGGGGAGCTGTTTTTT
>-|TRBV7-9|-|TRBJ2-7
CASSPTFGSSYEQYF
TGTGCCAGCAGCCCGACGTTTGGGTCGTCCTACGAGCAGTACTTC
>-|TRBV7-6|few|TRBJ1-6
CASSFRGGAPFDSPLHF
TGTGCCAGCAGCTTCAGGGGAGGGGCCCCGTTTGATTCACCCCTCCACTTT
>-|TRBV19|-|TRBJ1-5
CASVGDWSNQPQHF
TGTGCCAGCGTTGGGGACTGGAGCAATCAGCCCCAGCATTTT
>TRBD2|TRBV15|few|TRBJ2-3
CATSSTGEGGGGHTDTQYF
TGTGCCACCAGCAGTACCGGGGAAGGCGGGGGGGGTCACACAGATACGCAGTATTTT
>-|TRBV4-3|few|TRBJ1-5
CASSQDRDSNQPQHF
TGCGCCAGCAGCCAAGATCGCGATAGCAATCAGCCCCAGCATTTT
>-|TRBV6-2/TRBV6-3|-|TRBJ2-5
CASSRDAGLETQYF
TGTGCCAGCAGTAGGGACGCTGGACTAGAGACCCAGTACTTC
>TRBD1|TRBV7-2|many|TRBJ1-6
CASSLPGQGKRSPLHF
TGTGCCAGCAGCCTACCGGGACAGGGGAAGCGTTCACCCCTCCACTTT
>-|TRBV28|-|TRBJ2-3
CASSPGVAKQYF
TGTGCCAGCAGCCCGGGGGTAGCGAAGCAGTATTTT
>TRBD2|TRBV10-3|many|TRBJ2-3
CATAGTSSTDTQYF
TGTGCCACGGCCGGGACTAGCAGCACAGATACGCAGTATTTT
>TRBD1|TRBV20-1|-|TRBJ1-2
CSARGTGVRLYTF
TGCAGTGCTAGGGGGACAGGGGTTCGGCTCTACACCTTC
>-|TRBV20-1|few|TRBJ2-5
CSATGGGSTVQETQYF
TGCAGTGCTACCGGAGGGGGGTCTACAGTCCAAGAGACCCAGTACTTC
>TRBD2|TRBV7-2|-|TRBJ2-1
CASSFSGRTDYNEQFF
TGTGCCAGCAGCTTCAGCGGGAGGACGGACTACAATGAGCAGTTCTTC
>-|TRBV29-1|few|TRBJ2-1
CSVVYVNEQFF
TGCAGCGTTGTTTACGTAAATGAGCAGTTCTTC
>TRBD1|TRBV28|-|TRBJ2-7
CASSPWGQASGEQYF
TGTGCCAGCAGTCCATGGGGACAGGCGTCCGGGGAGCAGTACTTC
>TRBD1|TRBV20-1|-|TRBJ2-7
CSATGQVIYEQYF
TGCAGTGCTACCGGACAGGTTATCTACGAGCAGTACTTC
>TRBD1|TRBV13|-|TRBJ2-1
CASRGNRGHNEQFF
TGTGCCAGCAGGGGAAACAGGGGACACAATGAGCAGTTCTTC
>-|TRBV19|-|TRBJ2-7
CASSIEATLTYEQYF
TGTGCCAGTAGTATAGAGGCGACACTCACCTACGAGCAGTACTTC
>TRBD2|TRBV5-1|many|TRBJ2-1
CASSSTSGGLVGEQFF
TGCGCCAGCAGCTCGACCTCCGGAGGACTAGTAGGTGAGCAGTTCTTC
>-|TRBV18|-|TRBJ2-3
CASSPPENTDTQYF
TGTGCCAGCTCACCACCTGAAAACACAGATACGCAGTATTTT
>TRBD2|TRBV29-1|-|TRBJ2-2
CSGRTSGNTGELFF
TGCAGCGGACGGACTAGCGGGAACACCGGGGAGCTGTTTTTT
>TRBD1|TRBV9|-|TRBJ1-1
CASSVVDRGDTEAFF
TGTGCCAGCAGCGTAGTTGACAGGGGGGACACTGAAGCTTTCTTT
>-|TRBV2|-|TRBJ2-2
CASMVNPGGAGELFF
TGTGCCAGCATGGTGAATCCGGGGGGCGCGGGGGAGCTGTTTTTT
>TRBD1|TRBV19|-|TRBJ2-2
CASTMTGKGNTGELFF
TGTGCCAGTACCATGACAGGGAAGGGAAACACCGGGGAGCTGTTTTTT
>-|TRBV7-6|many|TRBJ1-5
CASSYSNQPQHF
TGTGCCAGCAGCTACAGCAATCAGCCCCAGCATTTT
>-|TRBV5-6|few|TRBJ1-6
CASSLVGESSPLHF
TGTGCCAGCAGCTTGGTAGGGGAAAGTTCACCCCTCCACTTT
>-|TRBV11-2|few|TRBJ1-6
CASSPRDTGESSPLHF
TGTGCCAGCAGCCCACGGGACACCGGCGAGAGTTCACCCCTCCACTTT
>TRBD2|TRBV7-8|few|TRBJ2-5
CASSQGMTSGRRETQYF
TGTGCCAGCAGCCAGGGTATGACTAGCGGGAGGCGAGAGACCCAGTACTTC
>-|TRBV30|-|TRBJ2-1
CAWSPTLYEQFF
TGTGCCTGGAGTCCGACTTTGTATGAGCAGTTCTTC
>TRBD2|TRBV28|few|TRBJ2-5
CASRASGRGPQETQYF
TGTGCCAGCAGGGCTAGCGGGAGGGGGCCCCAAGAGACCCAGTACTTC